This TCR beta chain derives from a study of glioma-infiltrating T cells after dendritic cell vaccination. Turning to the study itself: Patients received autologous tumor lysate-pulsed dendritic cell vaccination between about 2002 and 2013. The vaccine used monocyte-derived dendritic cells pulsed overnight with autologous tumor lysate.

Blood PBMC samples: pre-vaccination, two weeks post third vaccination, and at tumor progression. About this clone itself: Its antigen is currently unknown.

The V gene's germline CDR1 is MNHNS and CDR2 SASEGT. This CDR3 has 13 amino acids. The V and J ends lost 5 bases and 3 bases, in that order; junction bases with no gene match: 4. Libraries were prepared by immunoSEQ multiplex PCR; TCRdb keeps only in-frame clonotypes and omits some of them. The top ten hold about 2.1% of the sample, which has fewer than 85,000 clones, around 79% seen once. Study-wide points: Patients with more pretreatment TILs had longer time to progression and survival.

The sequencing used blood, collected before dendritic cell vaccination. This clonotype originated in a human donor with glioblastoma. The chain recombines TRBV6-1 with TRBJ2-7; 7 bases are shared with TRBD1. This CDR3 is CASSPTGSYEQYV. The DNA of the CDR3 is TGTGCCAGCAGTCCGACAGGGAGCTACGAGCAGTACGTC.